This record covers a single T cell receptor beta chain. After about 6-7 days, proliferating activated T cells were FACS-sorted as CFSE-low CD25+ ICOS+ cells. Memory CD4+ T cells were CFSE-labeled and cultured 2:1 with antigen-pulsed autologous monocytes. Memory CD4+ T cells were sorted as all CD4+ cells except CD45RA+CCR7+CD95- naive cells, over 95% pure. Sorted cells lacked CD8+, CD14+, CD16+, CD56+, CD19+ and CD25-bright cells. Germline values: CDR1 SNHLY, CDR2 FYNNEI. This CDR3 has 15 amino acids. The V gene lost 4 bases and the J gene lost 4 bases, with 13 bases spanning the gap. The entry originates in a study of human CD4 T cells and Enterobacteriaceae. On the study more broadly: E. coli, K. pneumoniae, E. aerogenes, S. flexneri, S. sonnei, S. typhimurium, S. aureus were stimuli.

TCRdb keeps only in-frame clones here, not all; method: immunoSEQ multiplex PCR. The sample includes approximately 200 clones, 46% of them seen just once. The sample was bacteria-reactive CD4+ T cells grown in culture. The subset was: CFSE-low proliferating memory CD4 T cells sorted after in vitro stimulation with a heat-inactivated bacterium or M. tuberculosis lysate. The TCR comes from a human donor in good health. The rearrangement joins TRBV2 to TRBJ2-2; D may be TRBD1 (6 bases). The DNA for the CDR3 is TGTGCCAGCAGTGCCGGACAGACAACCACCGGGGAGCTGTTTTTT. Translating gives CASSAGQTTTGELFF.